This T cell receptor (beta chain) is drawn from a study of blood T cell repertoires in COVID-19. Looking at the study overall: The cDNA or gDNA used as material had been derived from T cells, B-cell-depleted T cells, or PBMCs.

This clone showed up just a few times. Assay: immunoSEQ multiplex PCR; the TCRdb copy retains only in-frame clones and omits some. Of 45,000 to 50,000 clones in the sample, about three quarters were seen once. Trimming pared 4 bases from V and 5 bases from J, leaving 12 bases between. Looked up from germline, CDR1 is SGHRS and CDR2 is YFSETQ. The CDR3 loop spans 14 amino acids. This clonotype originated in a human donor with active or convalescent COVID-19. The donor label of this sample is uncertain. The chain couples TRBV5-1 to TRBJ1-4, with D maybe TRBD1 (5 bases). Sequencing was performed on peripheral blood. As DNA, the CDR3 is TGCGCCAGCAGCCCTGGACACGGCAATGAAAAACTGTTTTTT. Its translation: CASSPGHGNEKLFF.